This TCR beta chain was recovered during a study of blood T cell repertoires in COVID-19. Study at large: Sites across the United States, Italy and Spain contributed samples from acute and convalescent COVID-19. PBMCs, B-cell-depleted T cells, or T cells provided the cDNA or gDNA that made up the material.

In its sample, this clone was seen once. Source study methods: How many nucleated cells were present was estimated from reference gene primer amplification. Some clones are missing from TCRdb's copy, which holds only in-frame ones; the method was immunoSEQ multiplex PCR. V and J calls and clone size are as listed in that table; D and trimming were resolved from the DNA. This table has 150,000 to 200,000 clones, around 88% appearing once. The germline V gene encodes CDR1 SGHNT and CDR2 YYREEE (reference sequence). The CDR3 is 15 residues long. The V segment lost 4 bases and the J segment 10 bases; nucleotides outside the gene matches: 12.

The chain uses TRBV5-4 and TRBJ2-1; TRBD1 matches at 9 bases. The TCR was taken from a woman in her thirties with acute or convalescent COVID-19. Sequencing was done on a sample of peripheral blood. DNA of the CDR3: TGTGCCAGCAGCCCACAGGGGGCCTTAACTTTCGAGCAGTTCTTC. Protein product: CASSPQGALTFEQFF. Complete variable domain (other parts from reference TRBV5-4 and TRBJ2-1): ETGVTQSPTHLIKTRGQQVTLRCSSQSGHNTVSWYQQALGQGPQFIFQYYREEENGRGNFPPRFSGLQFPNYSSELNVNALELDDSALYLCASSPQGALTFEQFFGPGTRLTVL.